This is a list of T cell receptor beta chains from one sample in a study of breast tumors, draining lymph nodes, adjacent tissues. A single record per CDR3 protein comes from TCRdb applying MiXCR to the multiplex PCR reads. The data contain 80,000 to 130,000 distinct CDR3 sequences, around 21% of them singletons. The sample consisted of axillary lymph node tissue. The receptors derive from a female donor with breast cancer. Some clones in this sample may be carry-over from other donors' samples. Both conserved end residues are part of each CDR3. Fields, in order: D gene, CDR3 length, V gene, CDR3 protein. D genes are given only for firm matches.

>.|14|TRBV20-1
CSARSKTSYNEQFF
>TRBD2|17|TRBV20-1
CSASGRGLAGGTDTQYF
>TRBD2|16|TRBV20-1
CSARGRRLAGSREQFF
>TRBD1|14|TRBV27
CASSQGQELYGYTF
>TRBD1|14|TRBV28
CASSLQGANNGYTF
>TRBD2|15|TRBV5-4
CASSPRTSKEETQYF
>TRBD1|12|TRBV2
CASRQSGGLQYF
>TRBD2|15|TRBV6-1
CASRGLMVLNNEQFF
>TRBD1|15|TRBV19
CASSIGRTGSGELFF
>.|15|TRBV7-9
CASSRYSTENTEAFF
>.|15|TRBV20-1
CSARVLTGYNSPLHF
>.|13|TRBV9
CASSVGGNYGYTF
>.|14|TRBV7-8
CASSLVGQGPEAFF
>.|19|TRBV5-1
CASSPDRRLSIAYNSPLHF
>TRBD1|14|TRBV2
CASRYGTVNQPQHF
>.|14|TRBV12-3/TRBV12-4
CASSHGTTADTQYF
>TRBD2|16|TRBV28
CASRPRTSGRVYEQYF
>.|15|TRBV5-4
CASSLGPALADTQYF
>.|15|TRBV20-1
CSARDKSGHPYEQYF
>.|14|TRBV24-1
CATRPGEGPLEQYF
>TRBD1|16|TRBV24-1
CATSDPGQGYTDTQYF
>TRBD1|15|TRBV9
CASSFVDRPPIEQFF
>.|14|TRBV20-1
CSARDRRGNQPQHF
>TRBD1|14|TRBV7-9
CASSRDRAAYGYTF
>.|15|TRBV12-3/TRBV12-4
CASRVRGGGTDTQYF
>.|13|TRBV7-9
CASSFGQNSPLHF
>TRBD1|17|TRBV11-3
CASSLVRDRGYNSPLHF
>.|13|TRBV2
CASKGSQGNEQFF
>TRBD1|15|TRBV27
CASSSSGTVSYEQYF
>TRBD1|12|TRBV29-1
CSTTGQGPEAFF
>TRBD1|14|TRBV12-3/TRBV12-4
CASRGQGIPYEQYF
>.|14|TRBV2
CASSGAPGNQPQHF